The 27 T cell receptor beta chains below all came from one sample that was sequenced in a study of T cells in Graves' hyperthyroidism and ophthalmopathy. Researchers took RNA transcripts and amplified the TCR beta CDR3 regions from them. TCR CDR3 regions were first amplified by RT-PCR with HTBI primers. Each CDR3 protein gets one entry after TCRdb re-called the multiplex PCR reads with MiXCR. The sample has 370,000 or so distinct CDR3 sequences; more than 20% are singletons. Sequenced material: blood. These receptors all come from a man aged 45-60 years with Graves' hyperthyroidism.

The chain has TRBV28 and TRBJ1-2; TRBD1 might be the D (6 bases). The V gene's germline CDR1 is MDHEN and CDR2 SYDVKM. V was clipped by 2 bases and J by 4 bases, with 14 bases between them. There are 15 residues in the CDR3. As DNA, the CDR3 is TGTGCCAGCAGTTTAAGGGACACCCATTTCTATGGCTACACCTTC. This codes for CASSLRDTHFYGYTF.

This clonotype was counted many times. The rearrangement links TRBV7-9 to TRBJ2-5; 11 bases line up with TRBD2. The CDR3 runs 16 residues. In germline, CDR1 is SEHNR, CDR2 FQNEAQ (reference sequence). J lost 1 base, V lost 4 bases, and 5 bases had no gene match. CDR3 bases: TGTGCCAGCAGCTCGAATAGCGGGAGGGCCCAAGAGACCCAGTACTTC. Translated, it gives CASSSNSGRAQETQYF.

The chain uses TRBV10-3 and TRBJ2-5; 9 bases are shared with TRBD2. Germline V gene sequence: CDR1 ENHRY, CDR2 SYGVKD. V was clipped by 4 bases and J by 5 bases; unmatched bases: 11. The CDR3 runs to 16 residues. This chain's CDR3 is CAISALAGLYYETQYF. The CDR3 DNA sequence: TGTGCCATCAGTGCGCTAGCGGGACTCTATTACGAGACCCAGTACTTC.

Note on this clonotype: A much larger clone differs from this one at a single base, so this may be a read error. Likely a read error: the CDR3 ends without its conserved phenylalanine or tryptophan. The chain joins TRBV11-2 to TRBJ2-7; D unresolved. Deletions cut 6 bases from V and 0 bases from J, with 27 bases between. The germline V gene has CDR1 SGHAT and CDR2 FQNNGV. The CDR3 runs 19 residues. CDR3 region: CASSYEILLVGKSSYEQYL. The CDR3 bases are TGTGCCAGCAGTTATGAAATCTTATTGGTCGGCAAGAGCTCCTACGAGCAGTACCTC.

This clonotype was counted between two and nine times. It is unclear where the CDR3 begins or ends on the DNA, so no DNA is shown, and the CDR3 is as TCRdb lists it. The chain joins TRBV6-5 to TRBJ1-5; TRBD1 was called by the table and not checked on the DNA. Germline V gene data show CDR1 as MNHEY and CDR2 as SVGAGI. A total of 14 residues make up the CDR3, ends included. The CDR3 is CASSSSGGNQPQHF.

V usage is TRBV5-1 and J usage is TRBJ1-1; TRBD1 is a possible D gene (5 bases). This CDR3 has 15 residues. Germline assignment: CDR1 SGHRS and CDR2 YFSETQ. The V and J ends lost 4 bases and 1 base respectively, with 14 bases between them. CDR3 nucleotide sequence: TGCGCCAGCAGCCCTGGGTGGGGCCCGAACACTGAAGCTTTCTTT. Residues: CASSPGWGPNTEAFF.

This sequence joins TRBV7-2 and TRBJ2-5; 8 nucleotides align to TRBD2. From germline, CDR1 is SGHTA and CDR2 FQGNSA. The V segment lost 5 bases and the J segment 3 bases; nucleotides outside the gene matches: 8. The CDR3 sequence is 15 residues long. CDR3 coding DNA: TGTGCCAGCAGCCCTCGCACTAGCGGCGAAGAGACCCAGTACTTC. Translation: CASSPRTSGEETQYF.

The chain combines TRBV10-3 with TRBJ2-1; TRBD2 aligns across 12 bases. After removal of 9 bases from V and 8 bases from J, the junction contained 5 bases not matched to a gene. CDR1 and CDR2 (germline): ENHRY, SYGVKD. The CDR3 runs to 13 residues. CDR3 in amino acids: CAIQGLAGDEQFF. Here the CDR3 DNA reads TGTGCCATTCAGGGACTAGCGGGCGATGAGCAGTTCTTC.

The V and J genes are TRBV12-3 or TRBV12-4 and TRBJ2-4; D is ambiguous. CDR3 length: 13 amino acids. The V end lost 3 bases, the J end lost 9 bases, and 12 bases lay between the germline ends. CDR3 coding DNA: TGTGCCAGCAGTTTTATGATAGCTGGCATTCAGTACTTC. Translating gives CASSFMIAGIQYF.

In its sample, this clonotype was seen a few times. The chain carries TRBV24-1 and TRBJ2-1, with 9 nucleotides matching TRBD2. The V gene end was trimmed by 3 bases and the J gene end by 6 bases; junction bases not matched to a gene: 8. The CDR3 is 16 residues long. Germline loops: CDR1 KGHDR, CDR2 SFDVKD. Here the CDR3 reads CATSDPGISGGNEQFF. The CDR3 bases are TGTGCCACCAGTGATCCCGGAATTAGCGGGGGCAATGAGCAGTTCTTC.

This clonotype was observed a handful of times. The J gene is TRBJ2-5, the V gene TRBV19; TRBD2 is a possible D gene (6 bases). Germline CDR1 and CDR2: LNHDA and SQIVND (reference sequence). V was trimmed by 6 bases and J by 1 base, leaving 18 bases between them. The length of the CDR3 is 16 residues. This CDR3 reads CASSKAGNPGQETQYF. The DNA of the CDR3 is TGTGCCAGTAGCAAGGCGGGGAACCCAGGCCAAGAGACCCAGTACTTC.

This clonotype has more than one count but fewer than ten. The chain carries TRBV5-1 and TRBJ1-2, with no clear D. Germline assignment: CDR1 SGHRS and CDR2 YFSETQ. The CDR3 runs 12 residues. V was clipped by 2 bases and J by 5 bases, with 7 bases between them. This chain's CDR3 is CASSFEGYGYTF. CDR3 bases: TGCGCCAGCAGCTTCGAGGGATATGGCTACACCTTC.

The rearrangement uses TRBV5-6 and TRBJ2-1; 9 nucleotides line up with TRBD2. The germline gives CDR1 SGHDT, CDR2 YYEEEE. The CDR3 has 18 amino acids. V shed 2 bases and J 8 bases; nucleotides not matched to a gene: 17. The CDR3 region is CASSLAQSGGIWNDEQFF. CDR3 sequence (DNA): TGTGCCAGCAGCTTAGCTCAAAGCGGGGGGATTTGGAACGATGAGCAGTTCTTC.

The genes are TRBV28 and TRBJ2-2; 7 bases agree with TRBD1. The CDR3 loop spans 16 amino acids. The J segment lost 7 bases and the V segment lost 5 bases, leaving 13 bases of the junction unmatched. The germline V gene has CDR1 MDHEN and CDR2 SYDVKM. The chain's CDR3 is CASSGQASLGGGELFF. The CDR3 DNA follows: TGTGCCAGCAGTGGACAGGCCTCCCTGGGTGGCGGGGAGCTGTTTTTT.

Regarding this clonotype: A much larger clone lies a single base off, so this may be a read error. The chain combines TRBV2 with TRBJ2-7; 7 positions match TRBD2. The CDR3 totals 14 residues. Germline assignment: CDR1 SNHLY and CDR2 FYNNEI. V dropped 9 bases and J dropped 4; count of bases not matched to a gene: 12. CDR3 DNA sequence: TGTGCCAGGAAGCGGGGCCGGGACGGATACGAGCAGTACTTC. Translation: CARKRGRDGYEQYF.

This clonotype was detected a few times. This chain links TRBV2 with TRBJ2-1; no firm D call. The ends were cut back, 3 bases at V and 12 bases at J, with 6 bases in the middle. Germline-derived CDR1 and CDR2 are SNHLY and FYNNEI. CDR3 length: 10 amino acids. In DNA form, the CDR3 reads TGTGCCAGCAGTGAGGCCGTGCAGTTCTTC. This encodes CASSEAVQFF.

This clonotype has ten or more counts. This chain links TRBV11-2 with TRBJ2-4, with a tentative D call TRBD1 (7 bases). This CDR3 comprises 16 residues. Germline CDR1 is SGHAT and CDR2 is FQNNGV. The V end lost 0 bases, the J end lost 7 bases, and 16 bases lay between the germline ends. The chain's CDR3 is CASSLDRETGRNIQYF. For the CDR3, the DNA is TGTGCCAGCAGCTTAGATAGAGAGACAGGGAGGAACATTCAGTACTTC.

This clonotype has more than one count but fewer than ten. The gene calls are TRBV9 and TRBJ1-3, with TRBD1 as a possible D gene (6 bases). V shed 3 bases and J shed 4 bases, with 23 bases lying between them. CDR3 length: 18 residues. Germline V CDR1 and CDR2: SGDLS, YYNGEE. The CDR3 here is CASSAQISTGRGGNTIYF. The CDR3 region has the DNA TGTGCCAGCAGCGCCCAAATCTCGACAGGCCGGGGGGGAAACACCATATATTTT.

The chain combines TRBV12-5 with TRBJ1-1, with D perhaps matching TRBD1 (5 bases). The CDR3 is 15 amino acids. Between the trimmed V and J ends, which lost 7 bases and 3 bases, there was a span of 18 bases. The germline CDR1 and CDR2 sequences are LGHNT and FRNRAP. CDR3 residues: CASEPPGRMDTEAFF. In DNA, the CDR3 is TGTGCTAGTGAACCTCCGGGACGGATGGACACTGAAGCTTTCTTT.

The V gene is TRBV19, the J gene TRBJ2-3, with 8 nucleotides matching TRBD2. This CDR3 has 14 amino acids. J lost 5 bases, V lost 5 bases, and 6 bases had no gene match. CDR1 is LNHDA, CDR2 SQIVND, per germline (reference sequence). The CDR3 protein is CASSGPAGVDTQYF. The CDR3 coding sequence is TGTGCCAGTAGTGGACCAGCGGGAGTAGATACGCAGTATTTT.

The table lists this clonotype with many counts. The rearrangement uses TRBV7-9 and TRBJ2-1; D is unclear. V gave up 3 bases and J gave up 6 bases, with 6 bases separating them. The length of the CDR3 is 12 residues. In germline, CDR1 is SEHNR, CDR2 FQNEAQ (reference sequence). CDR3 DNA: TGTGCCAGCAGCTTCGTCACCAATGAGCAGTTCTTC. Amino acids: CASSFVTNEQFF.

This clonotype was counted a few times. V usage is TRBV5-1 and J usage is TRBJ2-3; D is undetermined. The CDR3 length is 13 residues. Trimming stripped 3 bases from V and 0 bases from J, with 5 bases between. CDR1 and CDR2 (germline): SGHRS, YFSETQ. The CDR3 DNA sequence: TGCGCCAGCAGCTCCATTAGCACAGATACGCAGTATTTT. Translated, it gives CASSSISTDTQYF.

This rearrangement joins TRBV5-1 to TRBJ1-6; D gene uncertain. The CDR3 has 14 residues. Germline values: CDR1 SGHRS, CDR2 YFSETQ. Trimming removed 4 bases at V and 5 bases at J, with 10 bases between. In DNA, the CDR3 is TGCGCCAGCAGCCGGGGAGAGAATAATTCACCCCTCCACTTT. This sequence encodes CASSRGENNSPLHF.

This clonotype was detected a few times. The chain combines TRBV20-1 with TRBJ2-1; tentative D call: TRBD2 (6 bases). Trimming pared 4 bases from V and 8 bases from J, leaving 21 bases between. CDR1 and CDR2 (germline): DFQATT, SNEGSKA (reference sequence). The CDR3 spans 15 residues. CDR3 nucleotide sequence: TGCAGTGCTACCGCTATGGAGCGGGCTAGGGATGAGCAGTTCTTC. The encoded protein is CSATAMERARDEQFF.

Only a few counts were recorded for this clonotype. The chain joins TRBV28 to TRBJ1-5; D is possibly TRBD1 (5 bases). Germline loops: CDR1 MDHEN, CDR2 SYDVKM. CDR3 size: 17 residues. V was trimmed by 4 bases and J by 6 bases, leaving 22 bases between them. The CDR3 sequence is CASSSMYPLGVGQPQHF. The DNA for the CDR3 is TGTGCCAGCAGTTCCATGTATCCCTTGGGGGTCGGTCAGCCCCAGCATTTT.

This clonotype showed up just a few times. The CDR3 DNA reads as TGTGCCATCAGTGCGGGCAGGGGCCCGCAAGAGACCCAGTACTTC. This sequence encodes CAISAGRGPQETQYF. This sequence joins TRBV10-3 and TRBJ2-5, with D possibly TRBD1 on 6 matching bases. This CDR3 contains 15 residues. The germline gives CDR1 ENHRY, CDR2 SYGVKD. V shed 4 bases and J shed 2 bases, with 14 bases lying between them.

This chain uses TRBV4-1 with TRBJ2-5; D is uncertain. CDR1 is MGHRA and CDR2 is YSYEKL in the germline V gene. Trimming took 1 base from V and 4 from J, leaving 10 bases between them. This CDR3 contains 14 residues. CDR3 sequence reads: CASSQGLDVETQYF. The CDR3 DNA sequence: TGCGCCAGCAGCCAAGGCCTGGATGTAGAGACCCAGTACTTC.